A selection of T cell receptor beta chains follows, all from one sample in a study of blood T cell repertoires in COVID-19. Clones were read by immunoSEQ multiplex PCR, and TCRdb kept only the in-frame ones, dropping some. Among roughly 380,000 clones listed, more than 85% were seen once. The sample comprised PBMCs or T cells enriched from blood (not recorded which). Receptors were obtained from a woman aged 30 to 39 who had recovered from COVID-19. The CDR3 runs from the conserved cysteine through the conserved F or W. Fields, in order: CDR3 length, D gene, V gene, clone size, J gene, CDR3 DNA, CDR3 protein. A D gene is named only where the DNA matches it firmly. Size is omitted from some rows. Given values are once, few, many or a class for expanded clones.

16,TRBD2,TRBV3-1/TRBV3-2,-,TRBJ2-7,TGTGCCAGCAGCCAAGATTTGGCGGGAGGAGGGGGAGAGCAGTACTTC,CASSQDLAGGGGEQYF
13,-,TRBV19,-,TRBJ1-1,TGTGCCAGTTGTATGAAAGGGGCTGCTGAAGCTTTCTTT,CASCMKGAAEAFF
13,-,TRBV7-9,-,TRBJ1-2,TGTGCCAGCAGCCACCCGGGGAACGATGGCTACACCTTC,CASSHPGNDGYTF
13,-,TRBV19,few,TRBJ2-7,TGTGCCAGTAGTATGAGGGACTCCTACGAGCAGTACTTC,CASSMRDSYEQYF
15,TRBD2,TRBV28,-,TRBJ2-7,TGTGCCAGCAGACCCGGGACTAGCGGGGGGTACGAGCAGTACTTC,CASRPGTSGGYEQYF
14,-,TRBV3-1/TRBV3-2,-,TRBJ2-1,TGTGCCAGCAGCCAAGCGGGGTACTACAATGAGCAGTTCTTC,CASSQAGYYNEQFF
14,-,TRBV9,-,TRBJ2-5,TGTGCCAGCAGCCAGGGCCTTAGGGGCGAGACCCAGTACTTC,CASSQGLRGETQYF
19,TRBD2,TRBV7-6,-,TRBJ2-5,TGTGCCAGCAGCCCCTCGGTAGGCACTAGGACTAGCTTGGCAGAGACCCAGTACTTC,CASSPSVGTRTSLAETQYF
13,-,TRBV28,-,TRBJ1-2,TGTGCCAGCAAACCGGGAGGGGCGCATGGCTACACCTTC,CASKPGGAHGYTF
14,TRBD1,TRBV27,-,TRBJ1-1,TGTGCCAGCAGAGAAGACAGGGGGGGAACTGAAGCTTTCTTT,CASREDRGGTEAFF
12,-,TRBV5-1,few,TRBJ2-3,TGCGCCAGCAGCACAGATGCAGATACGCAGTATTTT,CASSTDADTQYF
16,-,TRBV19,-,TRBJ1-1,TGTGCCAGTAGTATTGCTAGCACGCCGGGTCGAACTGAAGCTTTCTTT,CASSIASTPGRTEAFF
15,TRBD1,TRBV2,-,TRBJ2-3,TGTGCCAGCAGTGAAAACTACAGGGGGTCAGATACGCAGTATTTT,CASSENYRGSDTQYF
15,-,TRBV6-2/TRBV6-3,-,TRBJ2-3,TGTGCCAGCAGTTACGAGCGCCTGAGCACAGATACGCAGTATTTT,CASSYERLSTDTQYF
13,TRBD1,TRBV10-1,-,TRBJ2-2,TGCGCCAGCAGAGGGACAGGGGCCGGGGAGCTGTTTTTT,CASRGTGAGELFF
12,-,TRBV10-2,-,TRBJ1-6,TGCGCCTACGGTGATGGTAATTCACCCCTCCACTTT,CAYGDGNSPLHF
16,-,TRBV5-1,-,TRBJ1-6,TGCGCCAGCAGTGGGCAGGCCGTTTCCTATAATTCACCCCTCCACTTT,CASSGQAVSYNSPLHF
16,TRBD2,TRBV7-8,-,TRBJ2-1,TGTGCCAGCAGCTCCCAGCCGGGGGGGTCCTACAATGAGCAGTTCTTC,CASSSQPGGSYNEQFF
18,-,TRBV5-1,-,TRBJ1-3,TGCGCCAGCAGCCTGCAGGGTTTAGGCGGGGACTCTGGAAACACCATATATTTT,CASSLQGLGGDSGNTIYF
11,TRBD1,TRBV30,-,TRBJ1-6,TGTGCCTGGAGTGTTGGGGGACAGCACCACTTT,CAWSVGGQHHF
15,TRBD1,TRBV28,-,TRBJ1-2,TGTGCCAGCAGTTTCCGGGACAGACATAACTATGGCTACACCTTC,CASSFRDRHNYGYTF
15,TRBD1,TRBV6-5,-,TRBJ1-2,TGTGCCAGCTGCCCCAGGACAGGGGGGGACTATGGCTACACCTTC,CASCPRTGGDYGYTF
15,-,TRBV18,-,TRBJ1-1,TGTGCCAGCTCACCTAGGGACACTGAGAACACTGAAGCTTTCTTT,CASSPRDTENTEAFF
13,-,TRBV7-9,-,TRBJ2-7,TGTGCCAGCAGCTTAGTAACGGGGTACGAGCAGTACTTC,CASSLVTGYEQYF
14,TRBD1,TRBV28,-,TRBJ1-1,TGTGCCAGCATTAAGGACAGGGGAAACACTGAAGCTTTCTTT,CASIKDRGNTEAFF
15,TRBD2,TRBV7-2,-,TRBJ2-1,TGTGCCAGCAGCTTCACTAGCGGGAGTTACAATGAGCAGTTCTTC,CASSFTSGSYNEQFF
16,TRBD2,TRBV15,few,TRBJ2-5,TGTGCCACCAGCAGAGAAGCCGGCGGGGGGAAAGAGACCCAGTACTTC,CATSREAGGGKETQYF
14,-,TRBV10-3,-,TRBJ2-1,TGTGCCATCAGAGAATCAGGGGCGGACAATGAGCAGTTCTTC,CAIRESGADNEQFF
14,TRBD1,TRBV11-2,-,TRBJ2-1,TGTGCCAGCAGCCACCAAGGAGGGGACAGGGTGAAGTTCTTC,CASSHQGGDRVKFF
15,TRBD2,TRBV6-5,-,TRBJ2-1,TGTGCCAGCAGTTTTGGACTAGCGGGATACAATGAGCAGTTCTTC,CASSFGLAGYNEQFF
18,TRBD1,TRBV4-1,-,TRBJ1-1,TGCGCCAGCAGCCTGGGCTACGGACAGGGTTTCCGGGACACTGAAGCTTTCTTT,CASSLGYGQGFRDTEAFF
14,TRBD2,TRBV19,-,TRBJ2-3,TGTGCCAGTAGTTGGCGGGAGGGCCTAGATACGCAGTATTTT,CASSWREGLDTQYF
17,-,TRBV27,-,TRBJ1-2,TGTGCCAGCAGTTTAACAAACCCCACAGGGACCTACTATGGCTACACCTTC,CASSLTNPTGTYYGYTF
11,-,TRBV20-1,-,TRBJ2-1,TGCAGTGCTAGTGGGACACATGAGCAGTTCTTC,CSASGTHEQFF
17,-,TRBV28,-,TRBJ1-4,TGTGCCAGCAGTTTATTAAGTCGGGGAGAGGATGTTGAAAAACTGTTTTTT,CASSLLSRGEDVEKLFF
16,-,TRBV7-9,few,TRBJ2-7,TGTGCCAGCAGCACTCAAGGACAACCGAGCTCCTACGAGCAGTACTTC,CASSTQGQPSSYEQYF
15,TRBD1,TRBV19,once,TRBJ1-2,TGTGCCAGTAGTCCAAGGACAGGAATTAACTATGGCTACACCTTC,CASSPRTGINYGYTF
13,-,TRBV19,-,TRBJ1-5,TGTGCCAGTCACTTGAGGTACAATCAGCCCCAGCATTTT,CASHLRYNQPQHF
12,-,TRBV11-2,-,TRBJ1-1,TGTGCCAGCAACGGAGATTGGTCTCGTGCTTTCTTT,CASNGDWSRAFF
15,-,TRBV6-5,-,TRBJ2-1,TGTGCCACCACCCCACAAGGTGGGGCGCACAATGAGCAGTTCTTC,CATTPQGGAHNEQFF
15,TRBD1,TRBV24-1,-,TRBJ1-1,TGTGCCACCAGTGACCGGACAGGGTCACGCACTGAAGCTTTCTTT,CATSDRTGSRTEAFF
16,TRBD2,TRBV5-6,-,TRBJ2-2,TGTGCCAGCAGCCTGCGACTAGCGGGCATCACCGGGGAGCTGTTTTTT,CASSLRLAGITGELFF
14,-,TRBV14,-,TRBJ2-1,TGTGCCAGCAGCCAAGCTTCGGGGTTCTATGAGCAGTTCTTC,CASSQASGFYEQFF
15,-,TRBV19,-,TRBJ1-4,TGTGCCAGTAGGCGGGCCCCGGGAACTAATGAAAAACTGTTTTTT,CASRRAPGTNEKLFF
16,TRBD2,TRBV19,-,TRBJ2-1,TGTGCCAGTAGTTGGACTAGTTGGAGGTCCTACAATGAGCAGTTCTTC,CASSWTSWRSYNEQFF
16,-,TRBV4-1,-,TRBJ1-5,TGCGCCAGCAGCCAAGTTCACAGTCTTAGCAATCAGCCCCAGCATTTT,CASSQVHSLSNQPQHF
14,TRBD1,TRBV2,-,TRBJ2-6,TGTGCCAGCTTTACAGGGGACGGGGCCAACGTCCTGACTTTC,CASFTGDGANVLTF
15,-,TRBV18,-,TRBJ1-4,TGTGCCAGCTCACCAGTTGGGGCACGTTGGGAAAAACTGTTTTTT,CASSPVGARWEKLFF
13,-,TRBV30,-,TRBJ1-2,TGTGCCTGGAGCCCAAAGGACACCAATGGCTACACCTTC,CAWSPKDTNGYTF
15,-,TRBV27,-,TRBJ2-3,TGTGCCAGCAGTCCAACCCCGGGGCGGGGAGATACGCAGTATTTT,CASSPTPGRGDTQYF
15,-,TRBV5-6,-,TRBJ1-3,TGTGCCAGCAGCCCCGGACAGCCTTCTGGAAACACCATATATTTT,CASSPGQPSGNTIYF
12,-,TRBV29-1,once,TRBJ2-2,TGCAGCGTTGAGCACGGTTCTGGGGAGCTGTTTTTT,CSVEHGSGELFF
13,TRBD1,TRBV2,-,TRBJ1-2,TGTGCCAGCAATCAGGACAGGGCCTATGGCTACACCTTC,CASNQDRAYGYTF
14,-,TRBV15,-,TRBJ1-1,TGTGCCACCAGCAGAGTCGGGGTGAACACTGAAGCTTTCTTT,CATSRVGVNTEAFF
12,-,TRBV7-9,few,TRBJ1-6,TGTGCCAGCAGCTTAGATCACAGACCCCTCCACTTT,CASSLDHRPLHF
14,-,TRBV28,-,TRBJ1-2,TGTGCCAGCAGTTTTGGACAGTCTAACTATGGCTACACCTTC,CASSFGQSNYGYTF
13,TRBD1,TRBV2,-,TRBJ2-1,TGTGCCAGCAGTAATACAGGGGGCAATGAGCAGTTCTTC,CASSNTGGNEQFF
13,-,TRBV7-9,-,TRBJ1-2,TGTGCCAGCAGCCCCCGTACTAACTATGGCTACACCTTC,CASSPRTNYGYTF
12,-,TRBV28,-,TRBJ1-1,TGTGCCAGCAGGACTACACTGAAGGAAGCTTTCTTT,CASRTTLKEAFF